Given below is one T cell receptor beta chain in context. This entry comes from a study of OX40 agonist ivuxolimab in advanced cancers. Background on the study: Having had anti-PD-1, anti-PD-L1 or anti-CTLA-4 therapy before was allowed, and over 35% had some.

Clones were sequenced by immunoSEQ multiplex PCR, and TCRdb holds only the in-frame ones, with some missing. This sample has about 54,000 clones, with about nine tenths found just once. This sequence originates from an adult with an advanced solid tumor such as melanoma, head and neck, liver or kidney cancer. Material: CD4+ or CD8+ T cells sorted from blood, obtained in a trial of the OX40 agonist ivuxolimab.

The CDR3 sequence is CATSRGGTGLAKNIQYF. CDR3 in DNA: TGTGCCACCAGCAGGGGGGGGACAGGGCTAGCCAAAAACATTCAGTACTTC. This sequence joins TRBV15 and TRBJ2-4, with 9 bases lining up with TRBD1. Per the germline V gene, CDR1 is LNHNV and CDR2 is YYDKDF (reference sequence). Trimming took 3 bases from V and 0 from J; bases not matched to a gene: 6. CDR3 length equals 17 residues. Variable domain in full (rest from reference TRBV15 and TRBJ2-4): DAMVIQNPRYQVTQFGKPVTLSCSQTLNHNVMYWYQQKSSQAPKLLFHYYDKDFNNEADTPDNFQSRRPNTSFCFLDIRSPGLGDTAMYLCATSRGGTGLAKNIQYFGAGTRLSVL.